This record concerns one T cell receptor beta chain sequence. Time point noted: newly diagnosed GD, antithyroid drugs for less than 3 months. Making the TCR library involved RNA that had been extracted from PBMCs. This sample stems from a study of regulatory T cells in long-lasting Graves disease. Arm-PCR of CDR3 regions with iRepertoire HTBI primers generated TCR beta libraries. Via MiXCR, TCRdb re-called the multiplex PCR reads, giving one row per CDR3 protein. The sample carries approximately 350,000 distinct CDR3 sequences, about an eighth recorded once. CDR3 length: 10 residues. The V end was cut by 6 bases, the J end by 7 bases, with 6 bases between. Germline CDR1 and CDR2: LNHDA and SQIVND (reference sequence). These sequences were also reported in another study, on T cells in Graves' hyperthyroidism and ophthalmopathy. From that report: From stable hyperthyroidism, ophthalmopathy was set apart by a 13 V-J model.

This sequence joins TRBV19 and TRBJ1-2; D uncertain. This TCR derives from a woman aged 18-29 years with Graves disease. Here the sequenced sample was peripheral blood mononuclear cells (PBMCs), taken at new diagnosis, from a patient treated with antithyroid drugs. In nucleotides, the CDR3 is TGTGCCAGTAGAAACAGTGGCTACACCTTC. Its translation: CASRNSGYTF.